This TCR beta chain stems from a study of CD8 T cells in ankylosing spondylitis. This CDR3 has 14 amino acids. CDR1 SNHLY and CDR2 FYNNEI come from the germline V gene. For this clonotype: At one of its ends the junction is not consistent with the germline gene, which may arise from a read error.

Each CDR3 protein is one row after TCRdb ran MiXCR on the 5' RACE reads. The repertoire includes 300,000 to 350,000 distinct CDR3 sequences, around 21% of them detected once, and around 3.2% sits in the top ten. V is TRBV2 and J is TRBJ2-2; the match to TRBD2 covers 8 bases. The receptor was derived from a female donor with ankylosing spondylitis or in good health (not recorded which). The sequenced sample was blood, either unsorted or a sorted T cell fraction (not recorded which). CDR3 sequence reads: CASREVREAGELFF. For the CDR3, the DNA is TGTGCCAGCAGAGAAGTGCGGGAGGCCGGGGAGCTGTTTTTT.